A single sample is the source of the 23 T cell receptor beta chains below, sequenced in a study of T cells in Graves' hyperthyroidism and ophthalmopathy. The source material, RNA transcripts, was used to amplify TCR beta CDR3 regions. The HTBI primer set served for first-round RT-PCR of the TCR CDR3. TCRdb passed the multiplex PCR reads through MiXCR, listing each CDR3 protein once. The data show a few hundred thousand distinct CDR3 sequences, roughly 16% seen once. The sequencing input was blood. Receptor source: a woman aged 40 to 49 with Graves' ophthalmopathy.

As to this clonotype: The junction shows a germline mismatch at one end, possibly a read error. V usage is TRBV7-2 and J usage is TRBJ2-7, with D possibly matching TRBD2 (6 bases). The CDR3 consists of 17 residues. In germline, CDR1 is SGHTA, CDR2 FQGNSA. This CDR3 is CASSLALAGWGPYEQYF. Here the CDR3 DNA reads TGTGCCAGCAGCCTAGCGTTGGCAGGCTGGGGACCCTACGAGCAGTACTTC.

This clonotype was detected only a few times. The rearrangement links TRBV19 to TRBJ2-2; D possibly corresponds to TRBD1 (6 bases). This CDR3 is built from 14 residues. Germline V gives CDR1 LNHDA, CDR2 SQIVND (reference sequence). The ends were cut back, 6 bases at V and 4 bases at J, with 12 bases in the middle. CDR3 sequence reads: CASRGNRATGELFF. The CDR3 coding sequence is TGTGCCAGTAGGGGGAACAGGGCCACCGGGGAGCTGTTTTTT.

V usage is TRBV6-1 and J usage is TRBJ1-2; TRBD1 is a possible D gene (6 bases). Trimming took off 7 bases at V and 6 bases at J, with 18 bases between the two ends. The CDR3 length is 14 residues. Germline V CDR1 and CDR2: MNHNS, SASEGT. CDR3 coding DNA: TGTGCCAGCACCGCCGACAGGCGGTCCGATGGCTACACCTTC. Its protein is CASTADRRSDGYTF.

This clonotype was picked up many times. The chain joins TRBV2 to TRBJ2-3; 9 nucleotides agree with TRBD2. The length of the CDR3 is 17 residues. Trimming cost V 0 bases and J 2 bases; bases outside gene matches: 6. The germline CDR1 and CDR2 sequences are SNHLY and FYNNEI. The CDR3 reads CASSEARSGGITDTQYF. The CDR3 coding sequence is TGTGCCAGCAGTGAAGCGAGGAGCGGGGGGATCACAGATACGCAGTATTTT. The full variable domain, with the rest looked up from reference TRBV2 and TRBJ2-3, is EPEVTQTPSHQVTQMGQEVILRCVPISNHLYFYWYRQILGQKVEFLVSFYNNEISEKSEIFDDQFSVERPDGSNFTLKIRSTKLEDSAMYFCASSEARSGGITDTQYFGPGTRLTVL.

This clonotype was observed a few times. This chain links TRBV10-3 with TRBJ1-1, with a tentative D call TRBD1 (5 bases). Germline-derived CDR1 and CDR2 are ENHRY and SYGVKD. Trimming removed 0 bases from V and 11 bases from J, with 10 bases in between. CDR3 size: 12 residues. This CDR3 is CAISESEGVAFF. As DNA, the CDR3 is TGTGCCATCAGTGAGTCTGAAGGGGTGGCTTTCTTT.

In this sample, this clonotype turned up many times. The V and J genes are TRBV3-1 and TRBJ2-7; D gene uncertain. Germline V gives CDR1 LGHDT, CDR2 YNNKEL (reference sequence). V was pared by 4 bases and J by 3 bases, with 7 bases between. This CDR3 has 12 residues. For the CDR3, the DNA is TGTGCCAGCAGCCGGGCTGGCTACGAGCAGTACTTC. It yields the protein CASSRAGYEQYF.

This clonotype was counted a few times. The chain joins TRBV2 to TRBJ1-2, with D unclear. With 6 bases removed from V and 4 bases from J, the gap between germline ends came to 18 bases. The germline gives CDR1 SNHLY, CDR2 FYNNEI. CDR3 size: 15 residues. In DNA, the CDR3 is TGTGCCAGCAGCGTCCTCGCGGAAAGCCCCTATGGCTACACCTTC. Translation: CASSVLAESPYGYTF.

The gene calls are TRBV20-1 and TRBJ2-7; 7 nucleotides line up with TRBD1. The ends lost 0 bases at V and 6 bases at J; junction bases unmatched: 14. In germline, CDR1 is DFQATT, CDR2 SNEGSKA (reference sequence). The CDR3 sequence is 16 residues long. The CDR3 sequence is CSARDPLTGPRGEQYF. The CDR3 nucleotides are TGCAGTGCTAGAGACCCCCTGACAGGGCCCAGGGGCGAGCAGTACTTC.

The rearrangement links TRBV5-4 to TRBJ1-1, with 7 positions matching TRBD1. Germline V lookup: CDR1 SGHNT, CDR2 YYREEE (reference sequence). This CDR3 is 15 amino acids long. J lost 4 bases, V lost 6 bases, and 12 bases had no gene match. The CDR3 DNA reads as TGTGCCAGCACCTTCGCCAGGGGGGTAGGCACTGAAGCTTTCTTT. Translated: CASTFARGVGTEAFF.

This clonotype was seen many times. The chain recombines TRBV18 with TRBJ1-2, with 7 bases fitting TRBD1. With 3 bases clipped from V and 6 bases from J, the junction kept 4 bases outside the gene matches. Germline V gene data show CDR1 as KGHSH and CDR2 as LQKENI. The CDR3 has 13 amino acids. The CDR3 spells CASSPNRGDGYTF. CDR3 bases: TGTGCCAGCTCACCTAACAGGGGAGATGGCTACACCTTC.

This clonotype was seen more than once but under ten times. The genes are TRBV14 and TRBJ2-1, with 9 positions matching TRBD1. V dropped 4 bases and J dropped 0; count of bases not matched to a gene: 10. Germline loops: CDR1 SGHDN, CDR2 FVKESK. The CDR3 loop spans 18 amino acids. CDR3 DNA sequence: TGTGCCAGCAGCCCGTTCCCGGGACAGGGACGCTCCTACAATGAGCAGTTCTTC. Translated: CASSPFPGQGRSYNEQFF.

The table lists this clonotype with many counts. V gene TRBV9 combines with J gene TRBJ2-3; a weak D match, TRBD2 (7 bases). The germline CDR1 and CDR2 sequences are SGDLS and YYNGEE. The V end was cut by 0 bases, the J end by 6 bases, with 23 bases between. The CDR3 extends over 18 amino acids. The CDR3: CASSVVGQGAGALDTQYF. The CDR3 region has the DNA TGTGCCAGCAGCGTAGTTGGTCAAGGGGCGGGGGCGCTCGATACGCAGTATTTT.

This clonotype came up once. A much larger clone lies one base from this, so it may be a read error. The CDR3 end shows no conserved phenylalanine or tryptophan, and so a read error is likely. The chain couples TRBV2 to TRBJ2-7; D might be TRBD2 (5 bases). V lost 6 bases and J lost 2, with 8 bases in between. Germline loops: CDR1 SNHLY, CDR2 FYNNEI. The CDR3 is made up of 12 amino acids. CDR3 residues: CASRAETYEQYY. In DNA form, the CDR3 reads TGTGCCAGCAGAGCGGAGACCTACGAGCAGTACTAC.

This clonotype was detected many times. J is TRBJ2-7 and V is TRBV7-8, with 7 bases lining up with TRBD1. The CDR3 length is 14 residues. Germline values: CDR1 SGHVS, CDR2 FQNEAQ. Trimming at V came to 7 bases and at J to 3 bases, leaving 9 bases not matched to a gene. The CDR3 sequence: CASISGTDDYEQYF. CDR3 DNA sequence: TGTGCCAGCATCTCCGGGACAGACGACTACGAGCAGTACTTC.

This clonotype came up many times. The chain recombines TRBV12-3 or TRBV12-4 with TRBJ2-2, with D possibly being TRBD2 (7 bases). The length of the CDR3 is 14 residues. Between the trimmed V and J ends, which lost 8 bases and 1 base, there was a span of 11 bases. The CDR3 sequence is CASGGAWNTGELFF. The CDR3 nucleotides are TGTGCCAGCGGGGGGGCGTGGAACACCGGGGAGCTGTTTTTT.

This clonotype was counted many times. V is TRBV3-1 and J is TRBJ2-7, with D perhaps matching TRBD1 (6 bases). Trimming took off 1 base at V and 3 bases at J, with 7 bases between the two ends. Germline V gene data show CDR1 as LGHDT and CDR2 as YNNKEL (reference sequence). CDR3 size: 13 residues. The CDR3 sequence is CASSQATGYEQYF. Written as DNA, the CDR3 is TGTGCCAGCAGCCAAGCGACAGGCTACGAGCAGTACTTC.

The rearrangement uses TRBV20-1 and TRBJ1-4, with D unresolved. The CDR3 covers 13 residues. Trimming removed 2 bases from V and 7 bases from J, with 11 bases in between. Looked up from germline, CDR1 is DFQATT and CDR2 is SNEGSKA (reference sequence). As DNA, the CDR3 is TGCAGTGCTAGACTCAACAGATTTGAAAAACTGTTTTTT. It translates to CSARLNRFEKLFF.

This clonotype was seen ten or more times. This rearrangement joins TRBV11-2 to TRBJ2-1; D is perhaps TRBD2 (6 bases). V was trimmed by 6 bases and J by 7 bases, leaving 19 bases between them. This CDR3 spans 15 amino acids. The V gene's germline CDR1 is SGHAT and CDR2 FQNNGV. This chain's CDR3 is CASRFSEGLENEQFF. The CDR3 DNA reads as TGTGCCAGCAGATTCTCGGAGGGCCTGGAGAATGAGCAGTTCTTC.

This clonotype was seen ten or more times. A read error may produce the germline difference seen at one junction end. The chain links TRBV3-1 to TRBJ2-3; the D is unclear. CDR3 size: 13 residues. Per germline, CDR1 LGHDT and CDR2 YNNKEL (reference sequence). CDR3 in amino acids: CASSQAGTDTQYF. In DNA, the CDR3 is TGTGCCAGCAGCCAAGCAGGCACCGATACGCAGTATTTT.

J is TRBJ2-5 and V is TRBV5-8; no definite D call. In germline, CDR1 is SGHTS, CDR2 YDEGEE. CDR3 length: 13 amino acids. Trimming left V 1 base short and J 7 bases short, with 11 bases between. The CDR3 region is CASSLNYQRTQYF. The CDR3 nucleotides read TGTGCCAGCAGCTTGAACTACCAGCGGACCCAGTACTTC.

The gene calls are TRBV29-1 and TRBJ2-7; 9 bases are shared with TRBD1. J was trimmed by 3 bases and V by 7 bases; bases with no gene match: 7. The germline CDR1 and CDR2 sequences are SQVTM and ANQGSEA. This CDR3 has 13 residues. The CDR3 sequence is CSATTGGGYEQYF. The CDR3 DNA reads TGCAGCGCAACGACAGGGGGAGGCTACGAGCAGTACTTC.

This chain uses TRBV4-1 with TRBJ2-1; D might be TRBD1 (6 bases). The CDR3 has 13 residues. The V gene lost 6 bases and the J gene lost 5 bases, with 11 bases spanning the gap. Germline V gene data show CDR1 as MGHRA and CDR2 as YSYEKL. CDR3 bases: TGCGCCAGCAGGGGAACAGGGAACAATGAGCAGTTCTTC. Translating gives CASRGTGNNEQFF.

This chain uses TRBV5-1 with TRBJ2-3, with D unclear. Per the germline V gene, CDR1 is SGHRS and CDR2 is YFSETQ. The V end was cut by 0 bases, the J end by 6 bases, with 11 bases between. The CDR3 is 14 amino acids. The CDR3 protein is CASSLEVRADTQYF. The CDR3 bases are TGCGCCAGCAGCTTGGAGGTTAGGGCCGATACGCAGTATTTT.